This T cell receptor (beta chain) was sequenced during a study of blood T cell repertoires in COVID-19. About the research overall: COVID-19 samples, acute and convalescent, were from the United States, Italy and Spain. PBMCs, B-cell-depleted T cells, or T cells provided the cDNA or gDNA that made up the material.

How the authors handled the data: Estimation of nucleated cell counts relied on the amplification of reference gene primers. Clones were sequenced by immunoSEQ multiplex PCR, and TCRdb holds only the in-frame ones, with some missing. The V and J calls and clone size were taken over from that table, and D and trimming were inferred from the DNA. The sample lists around 270,000 clones, around nine tenths seen once, with 8.5% to 10% in the top ten. CDR3 length equals 16 residues. Germline V CDR1 and CDR2: MGHRA, YSYEKL. V lost 1 base to trimming and J lost 4 bases; unmatched junction nucleotides: 4. The clonotype was recovered from a man in his forties who had recovered from COVID-19. What was sequenced was peripheral blood. The chain combines TRBV4-1 with TRBJ2-4; TRBD2 matches 10 bases. The DNA for the CDR3 is TGCGCCAGCAGCCAAGGCAGCGGGGGGGGGAAAAACATTCAGTACTTC. Protein: CASSQGSGGGKNIQYF.